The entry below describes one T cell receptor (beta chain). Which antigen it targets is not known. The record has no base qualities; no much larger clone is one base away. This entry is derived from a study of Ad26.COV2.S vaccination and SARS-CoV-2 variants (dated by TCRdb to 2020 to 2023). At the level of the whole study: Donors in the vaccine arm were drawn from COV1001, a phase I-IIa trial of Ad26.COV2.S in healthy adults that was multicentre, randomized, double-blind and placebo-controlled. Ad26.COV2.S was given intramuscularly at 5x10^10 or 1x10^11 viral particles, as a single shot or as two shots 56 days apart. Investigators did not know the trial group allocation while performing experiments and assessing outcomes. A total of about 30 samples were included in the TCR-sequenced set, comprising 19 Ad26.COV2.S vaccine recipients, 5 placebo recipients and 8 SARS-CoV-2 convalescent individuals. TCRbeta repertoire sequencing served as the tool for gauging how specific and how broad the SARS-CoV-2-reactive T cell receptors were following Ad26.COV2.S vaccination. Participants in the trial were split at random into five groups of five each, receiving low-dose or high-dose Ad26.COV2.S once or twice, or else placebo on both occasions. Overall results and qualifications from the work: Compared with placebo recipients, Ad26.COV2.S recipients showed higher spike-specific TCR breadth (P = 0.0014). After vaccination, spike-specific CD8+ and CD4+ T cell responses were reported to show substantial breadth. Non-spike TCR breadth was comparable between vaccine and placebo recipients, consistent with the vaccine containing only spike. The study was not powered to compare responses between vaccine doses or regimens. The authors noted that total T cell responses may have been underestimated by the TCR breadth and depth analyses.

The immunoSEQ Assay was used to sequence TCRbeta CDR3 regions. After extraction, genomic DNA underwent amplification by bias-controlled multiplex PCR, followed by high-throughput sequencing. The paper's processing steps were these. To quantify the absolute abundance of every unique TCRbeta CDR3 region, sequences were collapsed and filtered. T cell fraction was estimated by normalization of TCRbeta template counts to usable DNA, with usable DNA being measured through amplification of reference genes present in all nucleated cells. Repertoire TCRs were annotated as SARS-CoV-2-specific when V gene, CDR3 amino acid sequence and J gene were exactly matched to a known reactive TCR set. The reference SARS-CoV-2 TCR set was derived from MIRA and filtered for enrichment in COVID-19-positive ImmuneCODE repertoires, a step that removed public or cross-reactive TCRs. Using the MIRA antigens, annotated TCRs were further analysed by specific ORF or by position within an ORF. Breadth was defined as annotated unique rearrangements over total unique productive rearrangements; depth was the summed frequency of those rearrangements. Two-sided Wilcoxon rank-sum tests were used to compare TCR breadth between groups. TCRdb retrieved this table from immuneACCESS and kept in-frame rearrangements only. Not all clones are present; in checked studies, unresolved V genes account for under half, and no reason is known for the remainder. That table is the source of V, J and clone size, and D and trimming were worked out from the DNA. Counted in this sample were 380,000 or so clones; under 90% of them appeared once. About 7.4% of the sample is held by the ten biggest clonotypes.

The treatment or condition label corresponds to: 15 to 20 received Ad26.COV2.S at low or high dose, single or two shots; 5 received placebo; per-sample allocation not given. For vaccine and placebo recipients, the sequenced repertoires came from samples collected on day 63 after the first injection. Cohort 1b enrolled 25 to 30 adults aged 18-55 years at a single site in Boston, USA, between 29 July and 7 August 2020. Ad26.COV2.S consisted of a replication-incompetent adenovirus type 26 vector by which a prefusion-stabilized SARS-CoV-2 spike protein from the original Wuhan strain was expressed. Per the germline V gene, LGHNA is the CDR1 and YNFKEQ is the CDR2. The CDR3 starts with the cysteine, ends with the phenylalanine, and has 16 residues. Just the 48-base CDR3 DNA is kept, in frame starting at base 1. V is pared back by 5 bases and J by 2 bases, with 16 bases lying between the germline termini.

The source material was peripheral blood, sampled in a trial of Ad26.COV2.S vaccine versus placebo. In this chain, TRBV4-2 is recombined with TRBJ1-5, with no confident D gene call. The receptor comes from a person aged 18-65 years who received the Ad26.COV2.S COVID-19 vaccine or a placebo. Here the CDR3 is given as CASSSTTAVGNQPQHF. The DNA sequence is TGTGCCAGCAGCTCTACTACAGCGGTCGGCAATCAGCCCCAGCATTTT.